This T cell receptor (beta chain) derives from a study of blood T cell repertoires in COVID-19. Study summary: PBMCs, B-cell-depleted T cells, or T cells were the source of the cDNA or gDNA that made up the material.

Only a few counts were recorded for this clone. CDR1 and CDR2 from the germline V gene are SGHTA and FQGTGA. V lost 0 bases and J lost 7, with 10 bases in between. The CDR3 has 14 amino acids. The assay was immunoSEQ multiplex PCR, and TCRdb's table has in-frame clones only and misses some. This sample has 150,000 to 160,000 clones, with around 83% found just once. Enrolment of Seattle patients took place during active infection, and they were followed longitudinally. The sample taken for sequencing was peripheral blood. The genes are TRBV7-3 and TRBJ2-1; D not resolved. The TCR sequence derives from a woman aged 55-75 years with COVID-19, enrolled during active disease. This CDR3 reads CASSLTSLKNEQFF. The CDR3 region has the DNA TGTGCCAGCAGCTTAACGTCACTCAAAAATGAGCAGTTCTTC.